These T cell receptor beta chains were read from a single sample in a study of T cell responses to AZD1222 COVID-19 vaccine. TCRdb keeps only in-frame clones here, not all; method: immunoSEQ multiplex PCR. The sample yields some 150,000 clones, more than 70% seen once. Sequencing used peripheral blood, obtained on day 0 of MenACWY control vaccination. Receptors were obtained from an adult in good health. Each CDR3 is given with its conserved first and last residue. The D gene is left open where the match is weak. Rows may omit the clone size; those that give it use once, few, many or a size class.

TRBJ2-2	-	TRBV11-3	-	TGTGCCAGCACCACCGTAATCGGGGGCAGCGGGGAGCTGTTTTTT	CASTTVIGGSGELFF
TRBJ1-6	-	TRBV5-4	-	TGTGCCAGCAGCTATAGGGCCGGGGCCTTGAGCTCCTATAATTCACCCCTCCACTTT	CASSYRAGALSSYNSPLHF
TRBJ1-5	TRBD1	TRBV4-1	-	TGCGCCAGCAGCCAAGTTTACGGTGTACAGGGGGGCAATCAGCCCCAGCATTTT	CASSQVYGVQGGNQPQHF
TRBJ2-2	-	TRBV7-9	-	TGTGCCAGCAGCCCCCCCGCCGGCAGGGGGAACACCGGGGAGCTGTTTTTT	CASSPPAGRGNTGELFF
TRBJ1-2	-	TRBV9	-	TGTGCCAGCAGCGTAGACTGGGTTTCCGAGGGCTACACCTTC	CASSVDWVSEGYTF
TRBJ1-1	-	TRBV7-3	-	TGTGCCAGCAGCTTAACAGGGCCCACTGAAGCTTTCTTT	CASSLTGPTEAFF
TRBJ1-4	-	TRBV5-1	-	TGCGCCAGCAAACCGACGTCAACTAATGAAAAACTGTTTTTT	CASKPTSTNEKLFF
TRBJ2-2	-	TRBV6-5	-	TGTGCCAGCACCTTACTCGCCGGGGAGCTGTTTTTT	CASTLLAGELFF
TRBJ1-6	TRBD1	TRBV12-3/TRBV12-4	-	TGTGCCAGCACCAGACAGGGAGACTCACCCCTCCACTTT	CASTRQGDSPLHF
TRBJ1-1	-	TRBV18	-	TGTGCCAGCTCGCGATCGAGGGGCGACACTGAAGCTTTCTTT	CASSRSRGDTEAFF
TRBJ1-1	-	TRBV18	-	TGTGCCAGCTCACCAGCGGGTTCTACTCGGAACACTGAAGCTTTCTTT	CASSPAGSTRNTEAFF
TRBJ1-2	TRBD1	TRBV28	-	TGTGCCAGCAGTTCCTCGACAGGGTTCTATGGCTACACCTTC	CASSSSTGFYGYTF
TRBJ1-1	-	TRBV7-9	-	TGTGCCAGCAGCTTGGGAGGGAGGCAAGAAGCTTTCTTT	CASSLGGRQEAFF
TRBJ1-2	-	TRBV29-1	-	TGCAGCGTTGAATATAACTATGGCTACACCTTC	CSVEYNYGYTF
TRBJ2-7	-	TRBV6-2/TRBV6-3	once	TGTGCCAGCAGTTACCTAGGGTCCGACGAGCAGTACTTC	CASSYLGSDEQYF
TRBJ2-3	-	TRBV6-6	-	TGTGCCAGCAGAGGTAGCACAGATACGCAGTATTTT	CASRGSTDTQYF
TRBJ1-2	TRBD1	TRBV2	-	TGTGCCAGCAGGGGACAGAGTTACGTGGGCGGCTACACCTTC	CASRGQSYVGGYTF
TRBJ1-2	TRBD1	TRBV2	-	TGTGCCAGCAGTGAAATCAGGACAGGTGATGGCTACACCTTC	CASSEIRTGDGYTF
TRBJ2-5	-	TRBV15	-	TGTGCCACCAGCAGCAGGGGTGAGACCCAGTACTTC	CATSSRGETQYF
TRBJ1-1	-	TRBV11-2	-	TGTGCCAGCAGCTACCCATCGGGCGGAGGGTTAGCTTTCTTT	CASSYPSGGGLAFF
TRBJ2-2	-	TRBV7-9	-	TGTGCCAGCAGCCCGACAGGGAACACCGGGGAGCTGTTTTTT	CASSPTGNTGELFF
TRBJ2-7	-	TRBV28	-	TGTGCCAGCAGTTTGGACCGGGAGCAGTACTTC	CASSLDREQYF
TRBJ1-1	-	TRBV6-2/TRBV6-3	-	TGTGCCAGCAGTCGTTTGGACACGAACACTGAAGCTTTCTTT	CASSRLDTNTEAFF
TRBJ2-7	-	TRBV5-1	-	TGCGCCAGCAGCTTCACAGGGTCTAACGAGCAGTACTTC	CASSFTGSNEQYF
TRBJ1-2	-	TRBV19	-	TGTGCCAGTAGTATTGAGTTCTTCTATGGCTACACCTTC	CASSIEFFYGYTF
TRBJ2-5	TRBD2	TRBV7-2	-	TGTGCCAGCAGCATAGGACTAGCGGGGGGCTTACTGGGGGAGACCCAGTACTTC	CASSIGLAGGLLGETQYF
TRBJ1-6	-	TRBV7-9	-	TGTGCCAGCAGCTTCGGGGGTAACAATTCACCCCTCCACTTT	CASSFGGNNSPLHF
TRBJ1-6	-	TRBV3-1/TRBV3-2	-	TGTGCCAGCAGCCAGGGGACCGCCGGTTCACCCCTCCACTTT	CASSQGTAGSPLHF
TRBJ2-7	-	TRBV7-3	-	TGTGCCAGCAGAGGAAACGGGCGCTCCTACGAGCAGTACTTC	CASRGNGRSYEQYF
TRBJ1-2	-	TRBV11-3	-	TGTGCCAGCAGCAAAGACGGGAGCAGCTATGGCTACACCTTC	CASSKDGSSYGYTF
TRBJ2-2	TRBD1	TRBV28	-	TGTGCCAGCAGCAACGGACAGGTTAACACCGGGGAGCTGTTTTTT	CASSNGQVNTGELFF
TRBJ2-2	-	TRBV30	-	TGTGCCCGGAGCAGGGGATCGAACACCGGGGAGCTGTTTTTT	CARSRGSNTGELFF
TRBJ1-2	TRBD1	TRBV7-3	-	TGTGCCAGCAGCTTAGGACAGGGCAATGGCTACACCTTC	CASSLGQGNGYTF
TRBJ2-1	-	TRBV6-5	-	TGTGCCAGCAGTTCGTGGCAGTTTTACAATGAGCAGTTCTTC	CASSSWQFYNEQFF
TRBJ1-1	-	TRBV4-1	-	TGCGCCAGCAGCAACACGGGGGGGAACACTGAAGCTTTCTTT	CASSNTGGNTEAFF
TRBJ2-2	-	TRBV6-4	-	TGTGCCAGCAGTGCCGAGGCCCGAACCGGGGAGCTGTTTTTT	CASSAEARTGELFF
TRBJ1-3	-	TRBV29-1	-	TGCAGCGTTGCCGGACTCAGTGGAAACACCATATATTTT	CSVAGLSGNTIYF
TRBJ2-3	-	TRBV7-9	-	TGTGCCAGCAGCTTACCTTACAGCACAGATACGCAGTATTTT	CASSLPYSTDTQYF
TRBJ1-1	-	TRBV12-3/TRBV12-4	once	TGTGCCAGCAGTTTAAAGGTTGGTGGGGCGGCTTTCTTT	CASSLKVGGAAFF
TRBJ2-7	TRBD1	TRBV10-3	-	TGTGCCATCAGTGAGTCACGGACAGGGTGGGTCGAGCAGTACTTC	CAISESRTGWVEQYF
TRBJ2-7	TRBD2	TRBV27	-	TGTGCCAGCAGATCTCCGGGACTAGCGGCCGAGCAGTACTTC	CASRSPGLAAEQYF
TRBJ2-3	-	TRBV27	-	TGTGCCAGCAGTTTCCTCGCGGGCCCGGGAGATACGCAGTATTTT	CASSFLAGPGDTQYF
TRBJ2-2	TRBD1	TRBV3-1/TRBV3-2	-	TGTGCCAGCAGCCGCCGTGGGGATGGCCGGGACAGGGGCGGGGAGCTGTTTTTT	CASSRRGDGRDRGGELFF
TRBJ1-3	-	TRBV9	-	TGTGCCAGCAGCCCCGGGGTGGGGGGCGCTGGAAACACCATATATTTT	CASSPGVGGAGNTIYF
TRBJ2-1	-	TRBV4-2	once	TGTGCCAGCAGCCAAGATGGGGGTCGTATAGGCGAGCAGTTCTTC	CASSQDGGRIGEQFF
TRBJ2-3	-	TRBV25-1	-	TGTGCCAGCAACAAAGGGGGCACAGATACGCAGTATTTT	CASNKGGTDTQYF
TRBJ1-1	-	TRBV9	-	TGTGCCAGCAGCCCCTTAATGAGGGAGGGGGGCACTGAAGCTTTCTTT	CASSPLMREGGTEAFF
TRBJ2-1	TRBD2	TRBV7-3	-	TGTGCCAGCAGCGTAGCGGGAGGGGACTACAATGAGCAGTTCTTC	CASSVAGGDYNEQFF